Below, one T cell receptor (beta chain) is given with its context. These data come from a study of OX40 agonist ivuxolimab in advanced cancers. About the research overall: Patients were treated with intravenous ivuxolimab, dosed at 0.01 to 10 mg/kg and infused every 2 weeks.

In germline, CDR1 is SNHLY, CDR2 FYNNEI. After removal of 6 bases from V and 6 bases from J, the junction contained 5 bases not matched to a gene. This CDR3 is built from 13 residues. Clones were read by immunoSEQ multiplex PCR, and TCRdb kept only the in-frame ones, dropping some. The profile shows tens of thousands of clones, around four fifths of them singletons. Anyone with autoimmune disease history or systemic immunosuppression was excluded. The sequence came from an adult with an advanced solid tumor such as melanoma, head and neck, liver or kidney cancer. Sequenced here: CD4+ or CD8+ T cells sorted from blood, sampled in a trial of the OX40 agonist ivuxolimab. The chain is built from TRBV2 and TRBJ1-1, with 9 bases matching TRBD1. The CDR3 is CASRGQGFSEAFF. CDR3 nucleotides: TGTGCCAGCAGAGGACAGGGGTTCTCTGAAGCTTTCTTT.